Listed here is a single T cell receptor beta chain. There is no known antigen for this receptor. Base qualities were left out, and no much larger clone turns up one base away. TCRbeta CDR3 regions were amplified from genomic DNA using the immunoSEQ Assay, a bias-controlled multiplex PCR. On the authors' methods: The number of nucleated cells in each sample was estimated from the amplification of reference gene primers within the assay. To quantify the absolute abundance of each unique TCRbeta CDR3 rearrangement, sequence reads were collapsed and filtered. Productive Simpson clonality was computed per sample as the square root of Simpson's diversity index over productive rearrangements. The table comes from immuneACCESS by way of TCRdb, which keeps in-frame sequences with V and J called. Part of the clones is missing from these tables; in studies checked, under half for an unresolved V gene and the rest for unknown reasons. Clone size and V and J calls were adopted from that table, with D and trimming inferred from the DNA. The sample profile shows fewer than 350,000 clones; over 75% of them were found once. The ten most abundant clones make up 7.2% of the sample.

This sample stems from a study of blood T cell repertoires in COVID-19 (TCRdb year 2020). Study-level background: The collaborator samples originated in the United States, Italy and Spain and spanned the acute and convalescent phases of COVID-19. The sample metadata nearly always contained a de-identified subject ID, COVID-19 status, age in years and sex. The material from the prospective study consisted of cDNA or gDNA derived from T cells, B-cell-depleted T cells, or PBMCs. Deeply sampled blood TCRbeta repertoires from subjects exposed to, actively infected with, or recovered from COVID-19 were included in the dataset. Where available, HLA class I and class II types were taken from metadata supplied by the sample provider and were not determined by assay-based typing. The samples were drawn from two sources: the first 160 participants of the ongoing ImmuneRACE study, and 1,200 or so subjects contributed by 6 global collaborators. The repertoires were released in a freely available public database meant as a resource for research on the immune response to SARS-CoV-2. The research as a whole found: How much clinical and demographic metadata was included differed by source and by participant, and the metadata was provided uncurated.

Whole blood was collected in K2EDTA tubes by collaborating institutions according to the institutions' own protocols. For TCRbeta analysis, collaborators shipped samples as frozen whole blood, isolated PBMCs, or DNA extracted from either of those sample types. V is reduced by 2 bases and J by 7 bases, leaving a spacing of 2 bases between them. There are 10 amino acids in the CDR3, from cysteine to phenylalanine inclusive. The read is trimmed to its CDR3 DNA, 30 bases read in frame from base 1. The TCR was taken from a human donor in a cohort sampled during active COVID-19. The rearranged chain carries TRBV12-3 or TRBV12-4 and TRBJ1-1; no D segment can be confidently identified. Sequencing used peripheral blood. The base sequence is TGTGCCAGCAGTTTATATGAAGCTTTCTTT. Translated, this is CASSLYEAFF.